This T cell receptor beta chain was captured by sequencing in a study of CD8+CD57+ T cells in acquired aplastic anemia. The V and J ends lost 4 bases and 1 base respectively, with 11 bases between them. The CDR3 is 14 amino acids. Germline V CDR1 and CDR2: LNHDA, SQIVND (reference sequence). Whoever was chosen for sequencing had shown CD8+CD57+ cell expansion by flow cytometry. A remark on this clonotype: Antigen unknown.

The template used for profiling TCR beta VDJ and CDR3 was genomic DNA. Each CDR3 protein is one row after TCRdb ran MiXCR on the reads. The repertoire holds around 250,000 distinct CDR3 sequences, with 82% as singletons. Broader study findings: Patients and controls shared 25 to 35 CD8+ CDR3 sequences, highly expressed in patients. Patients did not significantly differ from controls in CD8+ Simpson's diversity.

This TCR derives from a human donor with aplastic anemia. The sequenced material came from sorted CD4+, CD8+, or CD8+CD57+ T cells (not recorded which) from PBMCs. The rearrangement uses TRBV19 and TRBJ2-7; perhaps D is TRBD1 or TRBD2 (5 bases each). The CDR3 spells CASSTWDGSYEQYF. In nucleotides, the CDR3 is TGTGCCAGTAGTACGTGGGACGGATCCTACGAGCAGTACTTC.